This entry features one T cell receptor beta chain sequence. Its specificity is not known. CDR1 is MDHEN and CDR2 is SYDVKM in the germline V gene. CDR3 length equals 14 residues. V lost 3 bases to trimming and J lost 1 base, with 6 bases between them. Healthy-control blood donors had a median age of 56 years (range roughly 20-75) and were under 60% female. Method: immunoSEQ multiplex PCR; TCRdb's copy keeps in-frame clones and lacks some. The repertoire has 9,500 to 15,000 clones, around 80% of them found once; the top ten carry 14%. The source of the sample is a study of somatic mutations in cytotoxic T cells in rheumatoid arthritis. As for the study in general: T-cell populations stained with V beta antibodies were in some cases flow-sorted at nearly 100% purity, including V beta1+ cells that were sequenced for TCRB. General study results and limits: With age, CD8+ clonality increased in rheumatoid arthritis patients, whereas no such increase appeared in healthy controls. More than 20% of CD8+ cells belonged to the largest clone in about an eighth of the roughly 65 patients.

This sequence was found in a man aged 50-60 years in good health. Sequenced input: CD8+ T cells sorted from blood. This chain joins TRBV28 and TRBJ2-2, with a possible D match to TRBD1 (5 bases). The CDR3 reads CASSFTGNTGELFF. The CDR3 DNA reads TGTGCCAGCAGTTTTACAGGGAACACCGGGGAGCTGTTTTTT.